This T cell receptor (beta chain) was found in a study of CD8+ T cells in alopecia areata. Study-wide points: Tofacitinib yielded significantly lower scalp clonality and fewer expanded CD8+ clones among the top 100. Mice showed TCR sharing more clearly than patients did, possibly owing to HLA. One nonresponder leaves baseline CD8+ expansion's link to response uncertain.

There are 14 residues in the CDR3. Germline loops: CDR1 SNHLY, CDR2 FYNNEI. Trimming removed 6 bases at V and 1 base at J, with 12 bases between. As the sequencing template, cDNA was produced by extracting RNA and reverse transcribing it. Some clones are missing from TCRdb's copy, which holds only in-frame ones; the method was immunoSEQ multiplex PCR. The sample carries about 76,000 clones, 60% to 70% recorded once. Treatment of the sample: oral pan-JAK inhibitor, 5-10 mg twice daily. Comment on this clone: Its target is not known.

The TCR was taken from a human donor with alopecia areata. The rearrangement joins TRBV2 to TRBJ2-5; a weak D match, TRBD1 (6 bases). Sequenced here: CD8+ T cells sorted from blood, sampled at week 24, from a patient treated with tofacitinib. The CDR3 protein is CASRKTGVQETQYF. The CDR3 nucleotides are TGTGCCAGCAGGAAGACAGGCGTCCAAGAGACCCAGTACTTC.